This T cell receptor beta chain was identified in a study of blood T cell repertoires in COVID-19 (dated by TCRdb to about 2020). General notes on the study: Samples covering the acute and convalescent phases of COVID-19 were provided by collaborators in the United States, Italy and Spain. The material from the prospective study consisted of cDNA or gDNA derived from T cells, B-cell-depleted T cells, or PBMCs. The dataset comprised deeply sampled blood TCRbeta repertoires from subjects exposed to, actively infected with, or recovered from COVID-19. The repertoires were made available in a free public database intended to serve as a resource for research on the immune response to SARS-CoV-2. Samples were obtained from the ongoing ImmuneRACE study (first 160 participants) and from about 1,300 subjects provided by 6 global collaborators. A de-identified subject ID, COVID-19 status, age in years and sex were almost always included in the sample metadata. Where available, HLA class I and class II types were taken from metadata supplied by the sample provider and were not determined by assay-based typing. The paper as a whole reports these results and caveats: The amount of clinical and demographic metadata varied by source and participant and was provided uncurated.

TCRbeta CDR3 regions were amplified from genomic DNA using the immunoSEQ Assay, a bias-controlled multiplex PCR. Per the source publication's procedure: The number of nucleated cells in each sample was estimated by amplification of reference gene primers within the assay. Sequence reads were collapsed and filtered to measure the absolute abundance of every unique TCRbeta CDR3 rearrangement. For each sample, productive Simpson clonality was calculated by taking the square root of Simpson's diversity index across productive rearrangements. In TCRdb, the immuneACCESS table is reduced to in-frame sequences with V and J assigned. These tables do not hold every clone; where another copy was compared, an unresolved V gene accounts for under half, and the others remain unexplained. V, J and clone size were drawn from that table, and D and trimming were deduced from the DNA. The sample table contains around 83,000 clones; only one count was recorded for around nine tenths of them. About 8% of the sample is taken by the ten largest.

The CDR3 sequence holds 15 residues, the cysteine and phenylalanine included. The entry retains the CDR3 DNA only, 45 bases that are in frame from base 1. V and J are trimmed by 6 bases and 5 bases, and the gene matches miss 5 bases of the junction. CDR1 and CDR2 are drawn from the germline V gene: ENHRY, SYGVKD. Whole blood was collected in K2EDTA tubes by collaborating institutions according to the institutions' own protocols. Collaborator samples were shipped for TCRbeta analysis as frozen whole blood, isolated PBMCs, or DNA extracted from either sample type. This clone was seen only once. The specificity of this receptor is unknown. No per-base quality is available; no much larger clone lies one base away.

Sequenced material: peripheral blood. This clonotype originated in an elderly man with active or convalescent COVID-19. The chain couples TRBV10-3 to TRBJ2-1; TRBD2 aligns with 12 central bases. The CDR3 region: CAISRGTSGHNEQFF. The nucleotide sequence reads TGTGCCATCAGCAGGGGGACTAGCGGGCACAATGAGCAGTTCTTC.